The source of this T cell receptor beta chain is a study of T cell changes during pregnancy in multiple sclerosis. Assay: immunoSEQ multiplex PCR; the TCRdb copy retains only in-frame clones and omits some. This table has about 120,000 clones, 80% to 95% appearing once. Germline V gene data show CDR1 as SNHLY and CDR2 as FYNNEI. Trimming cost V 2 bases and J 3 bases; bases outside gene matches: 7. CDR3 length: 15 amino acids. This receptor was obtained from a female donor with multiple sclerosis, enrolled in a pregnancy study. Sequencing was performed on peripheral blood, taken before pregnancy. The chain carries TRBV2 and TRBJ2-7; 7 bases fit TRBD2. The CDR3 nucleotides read TGTGCCAGCAGTGAAAGACAGTGGGGGGGCTACGAGCAGTACTTC. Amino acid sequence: CASSERQWGGYEQYF. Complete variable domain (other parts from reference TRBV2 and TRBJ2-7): EPEVTQTPSHQVTQMGQEVILRCVPISNHLYFYWYRQILGQKVEFLVSFYNNEISEKSEIFDDQFSVERPDGSNFTLKIRSTKLEDSAMYFCASSERQWGGYEQYFGPGTRLTVT.